The source of this T cell receptor beta chain is a study of cytomegalovirus exposure and HLA in healthy donors. PCR used 60 Vbeta primers and 13 Jbeta primers. Sequenced by immunoSEQ multiplex PCR; TCRdb stores in-frame clones only, minus some. Of about 130,000 clones listed, approximately 84% are singletons. In regard to this clone: Its matching antigen is unknown.

CDR3 length: 17 residues. CDR1 MNHEY and CDR2 SMNVEV come from the germline V gene (reference sequence). V dropped 5 bases and J dropped 4; count of bases not matched to a gene: 7. Study results and caveats: By HLA locus, TCR association rates varied in a later analysis, with DRB1 showing the most and HLA-C the fewest.

The sequenced sample was PBMCs. This receptor was obtained from a boy aged 2 to 10 in good health and CMV-seronegative. The chain uses TRBV27 and TRBJ2-1; 14 positions agree with TRBD2. Here the CDR3 reads CASSPPGLAGDYNEQFF. The CDR3 region has the DNA TGTGCCAGCAGTCCCCCGGGACTAGCGGGAGATTACAATGAGCAGTTCTTC.